This T cell receptor beta chain came from a study of lymphopenia after photon versus proton radiotherapy. Notes on the study in general: Oligoclonal CD8+ Temra expansion after nadir drove photon patients' diversity drop. Larger post-nadir TCR diversity loss correlated inversely with survival in deceased patients.

Assay: immunoSEQ multiplex PCR; the TCRdb copy retains only in-frame clones and omits some. The table lists some 29,000 clones, over 75% of them singletons. With respect to this clone: Its specificity is unknown.

The V and J ends lost 0 bases and 9 bases respectively, with 8 bases between them. Germline V gene data show CDR1 as MGHRA and CDR2 as YSYEKL. CDR3 size: 12 residues. The receptor's source is a man aged 50 to 59 with gastric cancer. This sequence joins TRBV4-1 and TRBJ1-1, with D uncertain. Sequencing used peripheral blood, obtained from a patient treated with photon-based radiotherapy. This CDR3 reads CASSQEAAKAFF. The CDR3 DNA follows: TGCGCCAGCAGCCAAGAGGCGGCTAAAGCTTTCTTT.